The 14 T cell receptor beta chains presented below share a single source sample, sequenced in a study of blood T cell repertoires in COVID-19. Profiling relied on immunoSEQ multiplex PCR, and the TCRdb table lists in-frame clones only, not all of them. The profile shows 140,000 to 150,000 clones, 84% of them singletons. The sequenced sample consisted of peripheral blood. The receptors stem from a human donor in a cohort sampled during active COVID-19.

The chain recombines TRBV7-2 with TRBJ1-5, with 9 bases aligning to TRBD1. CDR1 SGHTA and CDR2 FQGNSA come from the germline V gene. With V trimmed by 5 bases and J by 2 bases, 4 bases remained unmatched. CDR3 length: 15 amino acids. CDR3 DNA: TGTGCCAGCAGCGTGACAGGGGGTGGCAATCAGCCCCAGCATTTT. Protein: CASSVTGGGNQPQHF.

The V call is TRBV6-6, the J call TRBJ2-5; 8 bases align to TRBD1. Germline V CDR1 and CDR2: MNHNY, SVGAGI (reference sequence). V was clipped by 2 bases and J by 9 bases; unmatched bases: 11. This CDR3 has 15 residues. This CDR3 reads CASSYPQGANEPQYF. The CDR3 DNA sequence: TGTGCCAGCAGTTACCCTCAGGGGGCGAATGAACCCCAGTACTTC.

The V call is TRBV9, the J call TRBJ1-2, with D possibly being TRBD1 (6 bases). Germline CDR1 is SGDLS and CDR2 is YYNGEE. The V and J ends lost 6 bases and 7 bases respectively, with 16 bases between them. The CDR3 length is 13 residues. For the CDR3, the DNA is TGTGCCAGCAATCCCCCAGGGGCACCTGGCTACACCTTC. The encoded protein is CASNPPGAPGYTF.

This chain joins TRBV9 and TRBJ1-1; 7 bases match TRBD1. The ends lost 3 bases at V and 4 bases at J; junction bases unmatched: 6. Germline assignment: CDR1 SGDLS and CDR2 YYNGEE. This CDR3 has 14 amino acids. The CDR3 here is CASSATGSSTEAFF. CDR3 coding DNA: TGTGCCAGCAGCGCGACAGGGAGTAGCACTGAAGCTTTCTTT.

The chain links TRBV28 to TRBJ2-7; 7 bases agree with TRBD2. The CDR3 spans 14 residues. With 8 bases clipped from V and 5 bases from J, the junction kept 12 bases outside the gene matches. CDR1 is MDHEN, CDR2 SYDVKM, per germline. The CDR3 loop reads CASVAGDLAHEQYF. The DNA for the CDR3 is TGTGCCAGCGTCGCGGGGGATTTGGCCCACGAGCAGTACTTC.

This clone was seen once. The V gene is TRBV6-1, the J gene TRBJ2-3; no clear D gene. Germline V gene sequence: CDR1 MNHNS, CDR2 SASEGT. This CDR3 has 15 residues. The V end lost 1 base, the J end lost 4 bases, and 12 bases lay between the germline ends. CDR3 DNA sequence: TGTGCCAGCAGTGAAGGACCCCGGGTCCCAGATACGCAGTATTTT. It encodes CASSEGPRVPDTQYF.

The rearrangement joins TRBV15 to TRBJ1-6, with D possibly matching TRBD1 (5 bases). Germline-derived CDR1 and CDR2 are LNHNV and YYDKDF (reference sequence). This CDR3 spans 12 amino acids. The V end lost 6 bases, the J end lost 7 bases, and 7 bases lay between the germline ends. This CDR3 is CATSQGNSPLHF. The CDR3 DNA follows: TGTGCCACCAGTCAGGGAAATTCACCCCTCCACTTT.

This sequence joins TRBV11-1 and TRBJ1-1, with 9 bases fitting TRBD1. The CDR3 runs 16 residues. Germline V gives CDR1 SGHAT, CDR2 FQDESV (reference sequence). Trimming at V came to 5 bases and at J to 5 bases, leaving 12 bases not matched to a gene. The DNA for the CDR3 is TGTGCCAGCAGCCTAATAAAAGGGACAGGGCAAACTGAAGCTTTCTTT. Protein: CASSLIKGTGQTEAFF.

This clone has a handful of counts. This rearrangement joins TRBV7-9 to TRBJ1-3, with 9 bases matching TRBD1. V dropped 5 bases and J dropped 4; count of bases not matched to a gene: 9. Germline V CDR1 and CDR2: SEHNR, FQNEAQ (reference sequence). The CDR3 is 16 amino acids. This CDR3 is CASSKPGQGQGNTIYF. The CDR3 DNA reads TGTGCCAGCAGCAAACCGGGACAGGGACAAGGAAACACCATATATTTT.

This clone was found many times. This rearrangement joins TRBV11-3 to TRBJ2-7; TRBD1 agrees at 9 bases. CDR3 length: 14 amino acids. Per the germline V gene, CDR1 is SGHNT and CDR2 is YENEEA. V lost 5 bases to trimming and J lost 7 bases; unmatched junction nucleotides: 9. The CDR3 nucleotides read TGTGCCAGCAGCCATACCGGGACAGGGAAAGAGCAGTACTTC. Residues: CASSHTGTGKEQYF.

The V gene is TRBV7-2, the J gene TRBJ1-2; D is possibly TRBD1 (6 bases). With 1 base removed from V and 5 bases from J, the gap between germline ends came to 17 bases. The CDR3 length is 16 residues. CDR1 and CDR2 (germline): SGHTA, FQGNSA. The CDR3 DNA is TGTGCCAGCAGCTTAGGTCCGGACAGCAGAACTTATGGCTACACCTTC. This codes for CASSLGPDSRTYGYTF.

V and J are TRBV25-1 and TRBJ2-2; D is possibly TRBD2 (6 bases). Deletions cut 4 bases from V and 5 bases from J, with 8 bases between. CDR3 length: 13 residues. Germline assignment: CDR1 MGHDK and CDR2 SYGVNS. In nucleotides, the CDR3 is TGTGCCAGCAGTGGGGAGGTTACCGGGGAGCTGTTTTTT. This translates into CASSGEVTGELFF. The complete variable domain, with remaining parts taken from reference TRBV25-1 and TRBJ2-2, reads EADIYQTPRYLVIGTGKKITLECSQTMGHDKMYWYQQDPGMELHLIHYSYGVNSTEKGDLSSESTVSRIRTEHFPLTLESARPSHTSQYLCASSGEVTGELFFGEGSRLTVL.

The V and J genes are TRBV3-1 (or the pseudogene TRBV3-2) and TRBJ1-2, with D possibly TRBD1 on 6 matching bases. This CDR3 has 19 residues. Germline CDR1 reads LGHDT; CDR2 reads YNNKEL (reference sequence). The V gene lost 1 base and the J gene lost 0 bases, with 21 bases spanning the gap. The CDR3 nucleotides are TGTGCCAGCAGCCAAGTCGGAGCAGGGGATATTTTAGCTAACTATGGCTACACCTTC. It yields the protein CASSQVGAGDILANYGYTF.

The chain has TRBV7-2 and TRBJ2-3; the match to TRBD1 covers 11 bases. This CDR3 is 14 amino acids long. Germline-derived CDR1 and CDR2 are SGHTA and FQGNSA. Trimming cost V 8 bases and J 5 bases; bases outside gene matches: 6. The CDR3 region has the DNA TGTGCCAGCGGGGCAGGGACAGGGGGAGATACGCAGTATTTT. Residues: CASGAGTGGDTQYF. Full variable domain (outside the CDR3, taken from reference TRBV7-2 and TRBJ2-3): GAGVSQSPSNKVTEKGKDVELRCDPISGHTALYWYRQSLGQGLEFLIYFQGNSAPDKSGLPSDRFSAERTGGSVSTLTIQRTQQEDSAVYLCASGAGTGGDTQYFGPGTRLTVL.